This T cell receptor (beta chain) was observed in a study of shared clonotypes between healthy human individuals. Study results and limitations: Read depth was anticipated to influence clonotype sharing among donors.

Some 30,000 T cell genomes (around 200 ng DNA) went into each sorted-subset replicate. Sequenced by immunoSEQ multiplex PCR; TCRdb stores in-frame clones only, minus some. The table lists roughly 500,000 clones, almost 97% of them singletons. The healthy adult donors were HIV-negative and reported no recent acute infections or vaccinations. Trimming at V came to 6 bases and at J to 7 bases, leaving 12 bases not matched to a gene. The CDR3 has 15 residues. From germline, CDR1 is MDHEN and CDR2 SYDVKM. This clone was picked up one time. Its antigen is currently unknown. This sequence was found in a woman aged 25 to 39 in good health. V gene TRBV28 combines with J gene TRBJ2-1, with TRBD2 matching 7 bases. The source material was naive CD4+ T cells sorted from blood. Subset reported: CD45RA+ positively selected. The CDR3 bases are TGTGCCAGCAGCCCGACTAGCCCCATTTTAAATGAGCAGTTCTTC. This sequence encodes CASSPTSPILNEQFF.